The present T cell receptor beta chain was sequenced within a study of control samples from healthy donors and cancer patients. The CDR3 is 16 residues long. From germline, CDR1 is SNHLY and CDR2 FYNNEI. V shed 6 bases, J shed 4 bases, and the junction held 5 bases outside the gene matches. Produced via immunoSEQ multiplex PCR; TCRdb's table is partial and in-frame only. Here the sample spans around 120,000 clones, over 85% being singletons. Specimen: blood. The sequence was obtained from a man aged 25-40 years in good health. J is TRBJ2-5 and V is TRBV2, with 16 bases lining up with TRBD2. The CDR3 nucleotides are TGTGCCAGCAGCGGGACTAGCGGGGGGGCCCGAGAGACCCAGTACTTC. This encodes CASSGTSGGARETQYF.